This TCR beta chain was found in a study of T cell responses to AZD1222 COVID-19 vaccine. Study-level findings and limits: When two AZD1222 doses had been given, Spike-specific TCR breadth and depth rose. Reportedly, nearly half of unique spike TCRs recognized epitopes outside B.1.351/B.1.1.7 mutations. Donor demographics were predominantly white British with a female majority; clonal diversity may be underestimated.

The protocol was immunoSEQ multiplex PCR, while the TCRdb copy is restricted to in-frame clones and leaves out a portion. Among more than 150,000 clones listed, about nine tenths were seen once. About this clone: Its antigen is not identified.

This CDR3 is built from 17 residues. V was cut by 4 bases and J by 4 bases, with 19 bases left in between. The germline V gene has CDR1 KGHDR and CDR2 SFDVKD. The specimen was peripheral blood, collected on day 0 of AZD1222 vaccination. This TCR came from an adult in good health. V is TRBV24-1 and J is TRBJ2-1, with D possibly being TRBD2 (6 bases). This CDR3 reads CATSETGTDPGYNEQFF. CDR3 DNA: TGTGCCACCAGTGAAACCGGGACTGACCCCGGGTACAATGAGCAGTTCTTC.